This T cell receptor beta chain is drawn from a study of monozygotic twins with cystic fibrosis. Germline V lookup: CDR1 SGHRS, CDR2 YFSETQ. This CDR3 comprises 15 residues. The V and J ends lost 2 bases and 5 bases respectively, with 14 bases between them. Data came from immunoSEQ multiplex PCR; TCRdb stores just in-frame clones and leaves some out. This sample carries tens of thousands of clones, 95% to 98% of them seen once, and the ten largest clones take about 0.15%. The chain employs TRBV5-1 and TRBJ2-1; D unresolved. The sequencing sample was made of blood. The TCR was taken from a girl aged 5 to 17 with cystic fibrosis. CDR3 coding DNA: TGCGCCAGCAGCTTAACACCACTTTTAAACAATGAGCAGTTCTTC. As protein: CASSLTPLLNNEQFF.